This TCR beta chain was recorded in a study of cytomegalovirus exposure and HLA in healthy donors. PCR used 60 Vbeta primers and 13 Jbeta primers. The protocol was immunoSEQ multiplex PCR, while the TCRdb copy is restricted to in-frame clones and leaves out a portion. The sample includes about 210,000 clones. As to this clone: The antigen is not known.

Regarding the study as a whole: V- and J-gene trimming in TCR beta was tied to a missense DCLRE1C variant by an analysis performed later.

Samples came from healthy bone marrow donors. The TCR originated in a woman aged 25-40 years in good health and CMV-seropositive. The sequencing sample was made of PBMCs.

The CDR3 is CASSKTLIVPYGYTF. The DNA of the CDR3 is TGTGCCAGCAGTAAAACCCTCATAGTGCCCTATGGCTACACCTTC. The rearrangement uses TRBV27 and TRBJ1-2; D is unclear. Germline V lookup: CDR1 MNHEY, CDR2 SMNVEV (reference sequence). The CDR3 contains 15 residues. Trimming took 5 bases from V and 4 from J, leaving 17 bases between them.